These T cell receptor beta chains were read from a single sample in a study of blood T cell repertoires in COVID-19. Produced via immunoSEQ multiplex PCR; TCRdb's table is partial and in-frame only. The table lists some 150,000 clones, around nine tenths of them singletons. Sequencing was done on a sample of peripheral blood. The origin of the receptors is a woman in her fifties or sixties with active or convalescent COVID-19. Both conserved end residues are part of each CDR3. D genes are given only for firm matches. Clone size is shown for a subset of rows, as once, few, many or a class of expanded clone.

>TRBJ1-6|NA|TRBV27|NA
CASSLGLGNSPLHF
TGTGCCAGCAGTCTGGGGCTGGGGAATTCACCCCTCCACTTT
>TRBJ2-1|NA|TRBV9|TRBD1
CASSVEKGAYEQFF
TGTGCCAGCAGCGTAGAAAAGGGGGCCTATGAGCAGTTCTTC
>TRBJ2-1|NA|TRBV11-1|TRBD2
CASSSKRGGYNEQFF
TGTGCCAGCAGCTCCAAGCGGGGGGGCTACAATGAGCAGTTCTTC
>TRBJ2-3|NA|TRBV30|NA
CAWSFSGSTDTQYF
TGTGCCTGGAGTTTCAGCGGTAGCACAGATACGCAGTATTTT
>TRBJ2-7|once|TRBV29-1|NA
CSVSAVNSYEQYF
TGCAGCGTTTCGGCGGTTAACTCCTACGAGCAGTACTTC
>TRBJ1-3|NA|TRBV30|NA
CAWSRQGSVFAGNTIYF
TGTGCCTGGAGTCGGCAGGGCTCTGTATTCGCTGGAAACACCATATATTTT
>TRBJ1-5|NA|TRBV30|NA
CAWSVGVFGVGNQPQHF
TGTGCCTGGAGTGTAGGGGTGTTTGGGGTCGGCAATCAGCCCCAGCATTTT
>TRBJ1-1|once|TRBV5-1|TRBD1
CASSLREGGAPDTEAFF
TGCGCCAGCAGCTTGCGCGAAGGGGGCGCCCCGGACACTGAAGCTTTCTTT
>TRBJ2-5|NA|TRBV29-1|TRBD2
CSVSPGGPETQYF
TGCAGCGTGTCCCCGGGAGGGCCGGAGACCCAGTACTTC
>TRBJ1-4|NA|TRBV4-1|TRBD1
CASSQGQDLLATNEKLFF
TGCGCCAGCAGCCAGGGACAGGACCTCTTAGCAACTAATGAAAAACTGTTTTTT
>TRBJ1-1|NA|TRBV12-5|NA
CASGLVLEGRGTEAFF
TGTGCTAGTGGTTTGGTACTTGAGGGGCGGGGCACTGAAGCTTTCTTT
>TRBJ2-3|NA|TRBV18|TRBD2
CASSPLLAGLSTDTQYF
TGTGCCAGCTCACCACTACTAGCGGGACTAAGCACAGATACGCAGTATTTT
>TRBJ2-1|NA|TRBV19|TRBD1
CASSMGQGYNEQFF
TGTGCCAGTAGTATGGGACAGGGCTACAATGAGCAGTTCTTC
>TRBJ2-1|NA|TRBV29-1|TRBD2
CSVEKGLDVSDWYNEQFF
TGCAGCGTTGAAAAGGGACTAGATGTTAGTGATTGGTACAATGAGCAGTTCTTC
>TRBJ2-1|NA|TRBV24-1|TRBD2
CATSDFGAGRYNEQFF
TGTGCCACCAGTGATTTTGGAGCGGGGAGGTACAATGAGCAGTTCTTC
>TRBJ2-7|NA|TRBV6-5|NA
CASSYLRGEQYF
TGTGCCAGCAGTTACCTTAGGGGCGAGCAGTACTTC
>TRBJ2-2|NA|TRBV12-3/TRBV12-4|NA
CASSQANTGELFF
TGTGCCAGCAGCCAGGCGAACACCGGGGAGCTGTTTTTT
>TRBJ1-2|NA|TRBV4-3|TRBD1
CASSGKTGGGNGYTF
TGCGCCAGCAGCGGAAAGACAGGGGGCGGCAATGGCTACACCTTC
>TRBJ1-2|NA|TRBV6-1|TRBD1
CASSELSGQAYGYTF
TGTGCCAGCAGTGAACTCTCGGGACAGGCCTATGGCTACACCTTC
>TRBJ1-1|once|TRBV7-9|NA
CASSPLRQNTEAFF
TGTGCCAGCAGCCCACTACGTCAGAACACTGAAGCTTTCTTT
>TRBJ1-2|NA|TRBV12-3/TRBV12-4|NA
CASSLGGGYTF
TGTGCCAGCAGTTTGGGGGGAGGCTACACCTTC
>TRBJ1-3|NA|TRBV3-1/TRBV3-2|NA
CASSQVSGSYSGNTIYF
TGTGCCAGCAGCCAAGTCTCAGGCTCCTACTCTGGAAACACCATATATTTT
>TRBJ1-2|once|TRBV5-6|TRBD1
CASSPVRGSYGYTF
TGTGCCAGCAGCCCAGTCAGGGGGTCCTATGGCTACACCTTC
>TRBJ1-4|NA|TRBV7-8|NA
CASSLNQGKWEKLFF
TGTGCCAGCAGCTTAAACCAGGGGAAGTGGGAAAAACTGTTTTTT
>TRBJ1-6|NA|TRBV6-2/TRBV6-3|TRBD1
CASTPKRARGLSYNSPLHF
TGTGCCAGCACCCCAAAAAGGGCCAGGGGGCTCTCCTATAATTCACCCCTCCACTTT
>TRBJ2-1|NA|TRBV7-2|NA
CASSLAQRVGEQFF
TGTGCCAGCAGCTTAGCGCAGAGGGTGGGGGAGCAGTTCTTC
>TRBJ2-7|NA|TRBV7-2|NA
CASSRDLGEQYF
TGTGCCAGCAGCCGGGACTTAGGCGAGCAGTACTTC
>TRBJ2-2|NA|TRBV27|TRBD2
CASSLRGTSSTGELFF
TGTGCCAGCAGTTTACGAGGGACTAGCAGCACCGGGGAGCTGTTTTTT
>TRBJ2-2|NA|TRBV18|NA
CASSPPLGPTGELFF
TGTGCCAGCTCACCACCGCTGGGGCCCACCGGGGAGCTGTTTTTT
>TRBJ2-7|NA|TRBV5-1|TRBD2
CASSLEPSGRDEQYF
TGCGCCAGCAGCTTGGAACCTAGCGGGAGAGACGAGCAGTACTTC
>TRBJ2-3|NA|TRBV21-1|NA
CASSKSVASRGKTDTQYF
TGTGCCAGCAGCAAATCGGTGGCAAGCAGGGGGAAGACAGATACGCAGTATTTT
>TRBJ1-5|NA|TRBV7-6|NA
CASSLGGGGYMGSNQPQHF
TGTGCCAGCAGCTTAGGCGGGGGGGGGTATATGGGAAGCAATCAGCCCCAGCATTTT
>TRBJ1-1|NA|TRBV5-1|NA
CASSWNRVGTEAFF
TGCGCCAGCAGCTGGAACAGGGTGGGCACTGAAGCTTTCTTT
>TRBJ2-7|NA|TRBV5-1|TRBD1
CASSSVTGNYEQYF
TGCGCCAGCAGCTCGGTGACAGGGAACTACGAGCAGTACTTC
>TRBJ2-3|NA|TRBV27|TRBD2
CASTPGLAGGGDTQYF
TGTGCCAGCACTCCGGGACTAGCGGGGGGAGGGGATACGCAGTATTTT
>TRBJ2-7|NA|TRBV6-6|NA
CASSFPRVSSYEQYF
TGTGCCAGCAGTTTCCCCCGAGTAAGCTCCTACGAGCAGTACTTC
>TRBJ1-2|NA|TRBV7-9|TRBD1
CATSDRELHNYGYTF
TGTGCCACCTCGGACAGGGAGCTACACAACTATGGCTACACCTTC
>TRBJ2-1|NA|TRBV30|TRBD2
CASSGGGNEQFF
TGTGCCTCGAGCGGGGGGGGCAATGAGCAGTTCTTC
>TRBJ2-1|NA|TRBV9|TRBD2
CASSGQSGTSIAEQFF
TGTGCCAGCAGCGGACAATCCGGGACTAGCATCGCTGAGCAGTTCTTC
>TRBJ2-7|NA|TRBV5-1|TRBD2
CASSLTSTSGMYEQYF
TGCGCCAGCAGCTTGACATCGACTAGCGGGATGTACGAGCAGTACTTC
>TRBJ2-1|NA|TRBV3-1/TRBV3-2|NA
CASSQGRVGNEQFF
TGTGCCAGCAGCCAAGGCAGGGTAGGCAATGAGCAGTTCTTC
>TRBJ2-1|few|TRBV7-9|TRBD2
CASSLGTSGDPPRYNEQFF
TGTGCCAGCAGCCTGGGGACTAGCGGGGATCCACCACGGTACAATGAGCAGTTCTTC
>TRBJ1-5|NA|TRBV3-1/TRBV3-2|NA
CASSPSGGQPQHF
TGTGCCAGCAGCCCAAGTGGGGGGCAGCCCCAGCATTTT
>TRBJ2-7|NA|TRBV7-9|TRBD1
CASSFTGARGHEQYF
TGTGCCAGCAGCTTCACAGGGGCTAGGGGCCACGAGCAGTACTTC
>TRBJ2-5|NA|TRBV19|TRBD2
CASRPTTSLLETQYF
TGTGCCAGTAGGCCCACGACTAGCTTATTGGAGACCCAGTACTTC
>TRBJ1-1|NA|TRBV2|NA
CASSEGTRRAFF
TGTGCCAGCAGTGAGGGGACTCGAAGGGCTTTCTTT
>TRBJ1-5|NA|TRBV6-5|NA
CASSYSGRGQPQHF
TGTGCCAGCAGTTACTCCGGACGGGGTCAGCCCCAGCATTTT